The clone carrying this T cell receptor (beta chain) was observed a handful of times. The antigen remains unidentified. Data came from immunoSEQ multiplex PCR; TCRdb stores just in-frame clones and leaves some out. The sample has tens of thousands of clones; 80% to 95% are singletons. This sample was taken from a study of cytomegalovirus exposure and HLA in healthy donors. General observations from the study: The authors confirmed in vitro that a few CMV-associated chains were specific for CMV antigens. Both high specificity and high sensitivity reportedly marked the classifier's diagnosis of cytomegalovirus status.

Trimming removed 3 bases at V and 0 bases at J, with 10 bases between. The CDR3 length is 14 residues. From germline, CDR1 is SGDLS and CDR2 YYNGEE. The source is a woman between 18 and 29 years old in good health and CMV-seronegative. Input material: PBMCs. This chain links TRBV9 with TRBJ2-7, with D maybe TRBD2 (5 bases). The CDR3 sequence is CASSATADSYEQYF. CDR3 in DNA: TGTGCCAGCAGCGCCACAGCGGACTCCTACGAGCAGTACTTC.